Listed below are T cell receptor beta chains from one sample, sequenced in a study of beta chain features in type 1 diabetes. Libraries were prepared by immunoSEQ multiplex PCR; TCRdb keeps only in-frame clonotypes and omits some of them. Of a few hundred thousand clones in the sample, around 20% are singletons; the top ten hold around 0.044%. The sample consisted of naive CD4+ T cells from blood. The receptors were gathered from a woman between 18 and 30 years old in good health. The CDR3 runs from the conserved cysteine through the conserved F or W. D genes are given only for firm matches. A clone size is listed for some rows: how often the clone was seen (once, few, many), or a class if it is expanded.

D	V	size	J	DNA	CDR3
.	TRBV19	.	TRBJ2-3	TGTGCCAGTAGTATGGGCCCTGTCCCGCAGGGAGATACGCAGTATTTT	CASSMGPVPQGDTQYF
.	TRBV11-2	few	TRBJ2-3	TGTGCCAGCAGCTTAGATCGTACAGATACGCAGTATTTT	CASSLDRTDTQYF
TRBD1	TRBV20-1	once	TRBJ2-7	TGCAGTGCGGGGGGACAGGGAGAGCAGTACTTC	CSAGGQGEQYF
TRBD2	TRBV19	.	TRBJ2-1	TGTGCCAGTAGTCGTACCGGGACTAGCGGGTCATACCCTTACAATGAGCAGTTCTTC	CASSRTGTSGSYPYNEQFF
.	TRBV14	.	TRBJ2-5	TGTGCCAGCAGCCATCGACAGGTGGAAGAGACCCAGTACTTC	CASSHRQVEETQYF
.	TRBV7-2	.	TRBJ2-1	TGTGCCAGCAGCCCGTTGACTAGGCCCTCCTACAATGAGCAGTTCTTC	CASSPLTRPSYNEQFF
.	TRBV6-5	few	TRBJ2-7	TGTGCCAGCAGTCCCAGGGGCCTTGGCTACGAGCAGTACTTC	CASSPRGLGYEQYF
.	TRBV2	few	TRBJ2-3	TGTGCCAGCAGTGTAGGCGGGGGCGGTGGCACAGATACGCAGTATTTT	CASSVGGGGGTDTQYF
.	TRBV9	.	TRBJ2-7	TGTGCCAGCAGCGTAGCCCCGCTAGGACACCACTACGAGCAGTACTTC	CASSVAPLGHHYEQYF
TRBD2	TRBV7-3	.	TRBJ2-7	TGTGCCAGCAGCCCGGGACTAGCGGGGAGTGAGCAGTACTTC	CASSPGLAGSEQYF
.	TRBV29-1	.	TRBJ2-7	TGCAGCGTTGAGGCTAGACAGGACAACTCCTACGAGCAGTACTTC	CSVEARQDNSYEQYF
TRBD2	TRBV11-1	few	TRBJ2-3	TGTGCCAGCAGCTTACGAAGCGGGGGGTACGGTACGCAGTATTTT	CASSLRSGGYGTQYF
TRBD1	TRBV6-5	.	TRBJ2-5	TGTGCCAGCAGCTCAGGGGGCGGAGAGACCCAGTACTTC	CASSSGGGETQYF
TRBD1	TRBV19	few	TRBJ1-1	TGTGCCAGTAGTATGTACGGACAGGGTGTTATGAACACTGAAGCTTTCTTT	CASSMYGQGVMNTEAFF
.	TRBV4-3	.	TRBJ2-5	TGCGCCAGCAGCCAGGGTCCGGGGACCCAGTACTTC	CASSQGPGTQYF
.	TRBV15	.	TRBJ1-6	TGTGCCACCAGCAGAGATACCTCCGTAGCCCTCCACTTT	CATSRDTSVALHF
TRBD1	TRBV4-3	.	TRBJ2-1	TGCGCCAGCAGCCACGGACAGGGGAGGGATGAGCAGTTCTTC	CASSHGQGRDEQFF
TRBD2	TRBV29-1	few	TRBJ2-4	TGCAGCGTTGAAGAGGCGGGAGCTGATAACATTCAGTACTTC	CSVEEAGADNIQYF
TRBD1	TRBV5-4	.	TRBJ2-5	TGTGCCAGCAGCTTGGCCGGGACAGGGCGGGAGACCCAGTACTTC	CASSLAGTGRETQYF
TRBD2	TRBV10-3	.	TRBJ2-5	TGTGCCATCAGTGAAAGGAGCGGGAGTCTCCAAGAGACCCAGTACTTC	CAISERSGSLQETQYF
.	TRBV19	.	TRBJ2-6	TGTGCCAGTAGTAGGGGGGGGCACTCTGGGGCCAACGTCCTGACTTTC	CASSRGGHSGANVLTF
TRBD2	TRBV13	few	TRBJ2-2	TGTGCCAGCGGGTCTGGCGGGGGCACCGGGGAGCTGTTTTTT	CASGSGGGTGELFF
TRBD2	TRBV2	.	TRBJ2-5	TGTGCCAGCAGATACGGTGTTAGCGGGGGGATACCCCGGGAGACCCAGTACTTC	CASRYGVSGGIPRETQYF
.	TRBV27	.	TRBJ2-5	TGTGCCAGCAGTTTAAGGTTTTCTGCCAGGGGAGGGATCCAGTACTTC	CASSLRFSARGGIQYF
TRBD1	TRBV2	few	TRBJ2-7	TGTGCCAGCAGACCAGACAGGGTCTCCTACGAGCAGTACTTC	CASRPDRVSYEQYF
.	TRBV14	few	TRBJ2-5	TGTGCCAGCAGCCAAGGTGGAGGGGACGGGACCCAGTACTTC	CASSQGGGDGTQYF
TRBD2	TRBV27	few	TRBJ2-7	TGTGCCAGCAGTTCGTATACCGGGACTAGCGGGGGCACCTACGAGCAGTACTTC	CASSSYTGTSGGTYEQYF
TRBD1	TRBV5-1	few	TRBJ2-1	TGCGCCAGCAGCCCCTCACAGGGGGCGCCTGAGCAGTTCTTC	CASSPSQGAPEQFF
TRBD2	TRBV15	.	TRBJ2-7	TGTGCCACCAGCACAGGACTAGCGGCCCCCTACGAGCAGTACTTC	CATSTGLAAPYEQYF
TRBD1	TRBV9	.	TRBJ2-3	TGTGCCAGCAGCGTAGGACAGGGGGCGGATACGCAGTATTTT	CASSVGQGADTQYF
.	TRBV29-1	.	TRBJ1-2	TGCAGCGTAGACAGGAGCTATGGCTACACCTTC	CSVDRSYGYTF
.	TRBV7-9	few	TRBJ1-3	TGTGCCAGCAGGCCCGGGTTTGCTGGAAACACCATATATTTT	CASRPGFAGNTIYF
TRBD1	TRBV5-1	few	TRBJ2-4	TGCGCCAGCAGCCTGCGACAGGGAACAAACATTCAGTACTTC	CASSLRQGTNIQYF
.	TRBV7-2	.	TRBJ1-1	TGTGCCAGCAGCTTAGATGGGGGCCGGGCGGATGAAGCTTTCTTT	CASSLDGGRADEAFF
TRBD1	TRBV4-1	few	TRBJ2-7	TGCGCCAGCAGCCAGCCCGGGACAGGGAAGTTCGAGCAGTACTTC	CASSQPGTGKFEQYF
TRBD2	TRBV14	few	TRBJ2-1	TGTGCCAGCAGCCACCTAGCGGGAAAACTACACAATGAGCAGTTCTTC	CASSHLAGKLHNEQFF
TRBD1	TRBV5-1	few	TRBJ2-1	TGCGCCAGCAGCTTGACCGGGACAGCCAACAATGAGCAGTTCTTC	CASSLTGTANNEQFF
TRBD2	TRBV18	few	TRBJ2-4	TGTGCCAGCTCACCACAAACTGGGAGGGGCATTCAGTACTTC	CASSPQTGRGIQYF
.	TRBV5-4	few	TRBJ2-7	TGTGCCAGCAGCTCTGTACAGGGTTTCTACGAGCAGTACTTC	CASSSVQGFYEQYF
.	TRBV4-1	.	TRBJ2-7	TGCGCCAGCAGCCAAGATCAGGCTAGCTCTAACCCCGTTTCCTACGAGCAGTACTTC	CASSQDQASSNPVSYEQYF
.	TRBV7-2	few	TRBJ1-3	TGTGCCAGCAGCTTCGCCGGGAGGTCTGGAAACACCATATATTTT	CASSFAGRSGNTIYF
TRBD1	TRBV7-2	.	TRBJ1-1	TGTGCCAGCACTTCCAACGCGGGGACAGCCAACACTGAAGCTTTCTTT	CASTSNAGTANTEAFF
TRBD2	TRBV27	few	TRBJ2-6	TGTGCCAGCAGTTCCTTAGCGGGAGCAGGTGGGGCCAACGTCCTGACTTTC	CASSSLAGAGGANVLTF
TRBD2	TRBV4-3	.	TRBJ2-3	TGCGCCAGCAGCCAAGATGGTGGGGGGGGGAATACGCAGTATTTT	CASSQDGGGGNTQYF
TRBD1	TRBV9	few	TRBJ2-5	TGTGCCAGCAGCGGAACGGGGACAGGGGAAGGAGAGACCCAGTACTTC	CASSGTGTGEGETQYF
TRBD1	TRBV5-1	.	TRBJ2-7	TGCGCCAGCAGCTTGGGACAGGGGATCTTCTACGAGCAGTACTTC	CASSLGQGIFYEQYF
TRBD2	TRBV30	few	TRBJ2-1	TGTGCCTGGAGTTCTAGCGGGGGGCCCACCTACAATGAGCAGTTCTTC	CAWSSSGGPTYNEQFF
TRBD2	TRBV29-1	.	TRBJ2-5	TGCAGCGTTTCTAGCGGCCAAGAGACCCAGTACTTC	CSVSSGQETQYF
.	TRBV2	.	TRBJ2-2	TGTGCCAGCAGTGAGGGGCAGGGAGGCACCGGGGAGCTGTTTTTT	CASSEGQGGTGELFF
TRBD1	TRBV5-1	.	TRBJ1-2	TGCGCCAGCAGCGGGGGACAGGGAGGCTATGGCTACACCTTC	CASSGGQGGYGYTF
.	TRBV6-5	once	TRBJ2-7	TGTGCCAGCAGAGCAGGGTTATCCTACGAGCAGTACTTC	CASRAGLSYEQYF
TRBD2	TRBV5-1	once	TRBJ2-7	TGCGCCAGCAGCAGCACGGCGGGGGGTTCCTACGAGCAGTACTTC	CASSSTAGGSYEQYF
TRBD2	TRBV4-1	.	TRBJ2-4	TGCGCCAGCAGCCAAGGACCTCTAGCGGGGGGGGCCAAAAACATTCAGTACTTC	CASSQGPLAGGAKNIQYF
.	TRBV6-1	few	TRBJ2-1	TGTGCCAGCAGTGAGGGGCCCTCCTACAATGAGCAGTTCTTC	CASSEGPSYNEQFF
TRBD1	TRBV4-1	.	TRBJ1-5	TGCGCCAGCAGCCAAGATCCGGGGGGACAGGGCTTGAGTCAGCCCCAGCATTTT	CASSQDPGGQGLSQPQHF
TRBD2	TRBV5-1	.	TRBJ2-5	TGCGCCAGCACCGAGAGCGGGGGACAAGAGACCCAGTACTTC	CASTESGGQETQYF
TRBD2	TRBV7-8	few	TRBJ2-2	TGTGCCAGCAGCTCCAGAAGGACTAGCGGGGGCCGAGGAACCGGGGAGCTGTTTTTT	CASSSRRTSGGRGTGELFF
TRBD1	TRBV9	few	TRBJ2-5	TGTGCCAGCAGCGTAGGGACAGGACAAGAGACCCAGTACTTC	CASSVGTGQETQYF